This entry describes one TCR beta chain. Germline CDR1 is MNHEY and CDR2 is SVGEGT. This CDR3 has 13 residues. With 5 bases removed from V and 11 bases from J, the gap between germline ends came to 16 bases. Original data processing: Reference gene primer amplification gave nucleated cell count estimates. Measured with immunoSEQ multiplex PCR; TCRdb has only the in-frame clones, and not every one. V and J calls plus clone size are reproduced from that table; the DNA served to infer D and trimming. The repertoire holds about 160,000 clones, with 79% as singletons. The entry originates in a study of blood T cell repertoires in COVID-19. At the level of the study: Researchers got acute and convalescent COVID-19 samples from the United States, Italy and Spain. PBMCs, B-cell-depleted T cells, or T cells provided the cDNA or gDNA that made up the material.

Followed longitudinally, the Seattle patients had been enrolled during active infection. The chain links TRBV6-2 or TRBV6-3 to TRBJ2-1; D is unclear. Sequencing was done on a sample of peripheral blood. This TCR derives from a woman in her sixties with COVID-19, enrolled during active disease. The CDR3 region has the DNA TGTGCCAGCAGTCGGTCCGCTAGTCTGAAGCAGTTCTTC. It specifies CASSRSASLKQFF.